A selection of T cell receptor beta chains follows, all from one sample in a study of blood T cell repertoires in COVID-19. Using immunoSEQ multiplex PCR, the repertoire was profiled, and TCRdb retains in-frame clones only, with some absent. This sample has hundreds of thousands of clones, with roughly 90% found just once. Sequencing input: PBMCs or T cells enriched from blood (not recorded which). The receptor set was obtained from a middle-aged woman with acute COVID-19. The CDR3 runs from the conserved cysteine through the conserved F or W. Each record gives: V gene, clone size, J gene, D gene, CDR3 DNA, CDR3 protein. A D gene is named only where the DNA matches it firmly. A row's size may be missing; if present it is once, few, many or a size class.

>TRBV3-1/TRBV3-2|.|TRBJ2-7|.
TGTGCCAGCAGCCCGTCTACCGGGACGGGACACCTCGAGCAGTACTTC
CASSPSTGTGHLEQYF
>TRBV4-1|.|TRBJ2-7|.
TGCGCCAGCAGCCAACCGGGATCCTCCTACGAGCAGTACTTC
CASSQPGSSYEQYF
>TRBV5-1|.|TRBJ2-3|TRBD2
TGCGCCAGCAGGAACGCGGGGGGCACCACAGATACGCAGTATTTT
CASRNAGGTTDTQYF
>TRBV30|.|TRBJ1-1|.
TGTGCCTGGAGTGTATTCCGGGGTTCGGGAGGAACTGAAGCTTTCTTT
CAWSVFRGSGGTEAFF
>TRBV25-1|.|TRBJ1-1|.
TGTGCCAGCAGTGATATTGGGGCAGAAAAAGCTTTCTTT
CASSDIGAEKAFF
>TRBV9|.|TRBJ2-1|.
TGTGCCAGCAGCGTAGGAGGGGGGGCGTTTAATGAGCAGTTCTTC
CASSVGGGAFNEQFF
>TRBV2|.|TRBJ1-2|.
TGTGCCAGCAGTGATCCGACAGCTAACTATGGCTACACCTTC
CASSDPTANYGYTF
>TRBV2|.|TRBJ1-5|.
TGTGCCAGCAGTGTCCTGCGGAACAATCAGCCCCAGCATTTT
CASSVLRNNQPQHF
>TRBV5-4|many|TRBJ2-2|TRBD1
TGTGCCAGCAGCTCAGGGGGCCCACGGTCCGGGGAGCTGTTTTTT
CASSSGGPRSGELFF
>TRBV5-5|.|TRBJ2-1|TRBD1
TGTGCCAGCAGCTCGCAACCGGGACAGGGAATCTACAATGAGCAGTTCTTC
CASSSQPGQGIYNEQFF
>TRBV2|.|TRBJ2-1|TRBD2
TGTGCCAGCAGTGAGAGCGGGGGGGCCTATGTTCACGAGCAGTTCTTC
CASSESGGAYVHEQFF
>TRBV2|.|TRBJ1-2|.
TGTGCCAGCACGATTGGGGGGACTAACTATGGCTACACCTTC
CASTIGGTNYGYTF
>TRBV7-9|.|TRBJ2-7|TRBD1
TGTGCCAGCAGCTGGGACAGGGAGAAGGCCGAGCAGTACTTC
CASSWDREKAEQYF
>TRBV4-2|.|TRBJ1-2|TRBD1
TGTGCCAGCAGCCAAGATCTCCTTACAGGGGCTAACTATGGCTACACCTTC
CASSQDLLTGANYGYTF
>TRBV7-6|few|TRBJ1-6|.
TGTGCCAGCAGCGATACAGGGCAGAATTCACCCCTCCACTTT
CASSDTGQNSPLHF
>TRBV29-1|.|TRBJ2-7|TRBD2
TGCAGCGTTGAGAGCGGGGGGTTTGAGCAGTACTTC
CSVESGGFEQYF
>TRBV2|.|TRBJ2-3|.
TGTGCCAGCAGTGAAACAACCCTGGGGCCGGTTGGCGCAGATACGCAGTATTTT
CASSETTLGPVGADTQYF
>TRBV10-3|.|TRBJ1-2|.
TGTGCCATCAGTGGGAGGGACTTGGGTGGCTACACCTTC
CAISGRDLGGYTF
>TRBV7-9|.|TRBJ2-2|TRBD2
TGTGCCAGCAGCTTAGCCAGCGGGGGGCCCGGGGAGCTGTTTTTT
CASSLASGGPGELFF
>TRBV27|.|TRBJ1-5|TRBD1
TGTGCCAGCAGTTATCGGCAGGGGGCCGAATATAGCAATCAGCCCCAGCATTTT
CASSYRQGAEYSNQPQHF
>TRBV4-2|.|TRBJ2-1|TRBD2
TGTGCCAGCAGCCAGGCCAGCGGGGGGCCGCCCTACAATGAGCAGTTCTTC
CASSQASGGPPYNEQFF
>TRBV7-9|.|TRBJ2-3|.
TGTGCCAGCACAGAGCCCTTAGCCAGCACAGATACGCAGTATTTT
CASTEPLASTDTQYF
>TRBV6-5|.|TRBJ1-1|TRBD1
TGTGCCAGCAGCCGAGACAGGGGGCGAACTGAAGCTTTCTTT
CASSRDRGRTEAFF
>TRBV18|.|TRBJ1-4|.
TGTGCCAGCTCACCATCTGGCGGGGCTAGTGTTGAAAAACTGTTTTTT
CASSPSGGASVEKLFF
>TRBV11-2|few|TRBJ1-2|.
TGTGCCAGCAGCTTAGCGGGGGTAGGCTATGGCTACACCTTC
CASSLAGVGYGYTF
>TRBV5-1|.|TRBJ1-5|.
TGCGCCAGCAGCGGGGGAGGATTCAATCAGCCCCAGCATTTT
CASSGGGFNQPQHF
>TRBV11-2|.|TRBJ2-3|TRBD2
TGTGCCAGCAGCTTAGATTTATCCGGGGGGAGCACAGATACGCAGTATTTT
CASSLDLSGGSTDTQYF
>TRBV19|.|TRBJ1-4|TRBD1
TGTGCCAGTAGTATTGGGACAGGGTTTGAAAAACTGTTTTTT
CASSIGTGFEKLFF
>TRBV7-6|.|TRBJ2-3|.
TGTGCCAGCAGCTTCAATCCCCAAAGCACAGATACGCAGTATTTT
CASSFNPQSTDTQYF
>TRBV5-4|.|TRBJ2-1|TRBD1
TGTGCCAGCACCCTCGGGACAGGGACCTCTGGCGAGCAGTTCTTC
CASTLGTGTSGEQFF
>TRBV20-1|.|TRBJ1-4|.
TGCAGTGCTAGTTTAAGGGGGTTCACTGAAAAACTGTTTTTT
CSASLRGFTEKLFF
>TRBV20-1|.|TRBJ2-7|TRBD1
TGCAGTGCTAGTCCGCCCAGGGGGTTCCACGAGCAGTACTTC
CSASPPRGFHEQYF
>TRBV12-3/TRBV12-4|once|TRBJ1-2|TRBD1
TGTGCCAGCAGTCTACAGGGGGCAGGTGGCTACACCTTC
CASSLQGAGGYTF
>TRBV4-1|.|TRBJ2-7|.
TGCGCCAGCAGCCCCCGGGAATCCTACGAGCAGTACTTC
CASSPRESYEQYF
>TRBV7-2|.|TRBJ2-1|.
TGTGCCAGCAGCCTCGGGACTGCCTACAATGAGCAGTTCTTC
CASSLGTAYNEQFF
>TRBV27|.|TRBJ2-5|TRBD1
TGTGCCAGCAGTTTAGCACAGGGGGCCGGTGAGACCCAGTACTTC
CASSLAQGAGETQYF
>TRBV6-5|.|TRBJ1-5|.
TGTGCCAGCAGTTACTCGGTAACAGGGAACCAGCCCCAGCATTTT
CASSYSVTGNQPQHF
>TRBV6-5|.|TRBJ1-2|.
TGTGCCAGCAGTCGGGGAGAGGAGGATGGCTACACCTTC
CASSRGEEDGYTF
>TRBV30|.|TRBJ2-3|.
TGTGCCTGGAGTCCGAGGGCGAGGAGCACAGATACGCAGTATTTT
CAWSPRARSTDTQYF
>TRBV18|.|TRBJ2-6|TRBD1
TGTGCCAGCTCACTCTCCGGGACAGCCATCGTCCTGACTTTC
CASSLSGTAIVLTF
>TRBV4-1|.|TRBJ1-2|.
TGCGCCAGCAGCCAAGCCGCGGAGGGCGCGGATGGCTACACCTTC
CASSQAAEGADGYTF
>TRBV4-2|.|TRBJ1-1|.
TGTGCCAGCAGCCAAGATGAGGCGGTCGGGCAGGGGAGCGCTGAAGCTTTCTTT
CASSQDEAVGQGSAEAFF
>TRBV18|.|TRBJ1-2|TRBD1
TGTGCCAGCTCACCCCAGACAGGGGGCGATGGTGGCTACACCTTC
CASSPQTGGDGGYTF
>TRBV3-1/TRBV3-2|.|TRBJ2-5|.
TGTGCCAGCAGCCAAGAGGCCTGGCAAGAGACCCAGTACTTC
CASSQEAWQETQYF
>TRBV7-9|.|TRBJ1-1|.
TGTGCCAGCAGCTTAGAAGCAGGGGTGAACACTGAAGCTTTCTTT
CASSLEAGVNTEAFF
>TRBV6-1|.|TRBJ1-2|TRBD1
TGTGCCAGCAGTGAATCCCCGACAGGGTTCTATGGCTACACCTTC
CASSESPTGFYGYTF
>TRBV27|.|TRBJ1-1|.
TGTGCCAGCAGTTTAACGGCCCCCCTTAACAGTGAAGCTTTCTTT
CASSLTAPLNSEAFF
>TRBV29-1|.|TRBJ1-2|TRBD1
TGCAGCGTTGAAGGGGACAGGGGGGACTATGGCTACACCTTC
CSVEGDRGDYGYTF